This T cell receptor beta chain appears in the sequencing data of a study of CD8 T cells in Susac syndrome. RNA, at about 0.5 to 1 ug, was reverse transcribed with random hexamers. An immunoSEQ multiplex PCR amplified TCR beta CDR3 over 54 Vbeta and 13 Jbeta. TCRdb used MiXCR to reprocess the immunoSEQ multiplex PCR reads, holding one entry per CDR3 protein. Counted here are 150,000 to 180,000 distinct CDR3 sequences, roughly 95% occurring once; the ten biggest clones make up over 0.12%. CDR1 and CDR2 from the germline V gene are SQVTM and ANQGSEA. Trimming removed 6 bases at V and 2 bases at J, with 10 bases between. The CDR3 covers 12 residues.

The V and J genes are TRBV29-1 and TRBJ1-2, with D unclear. The receptor comes from a human donor with multiple sclerosis. The sample was CD8+ T cells from PBMCs. In nucleotides, the CDR3 is TGCAGCGTGCCAGCGGAGAACTATGGCTACACCTTC. Its protein product is CSVPAENYGYTF. The whole variable domain, filled in from reference TRBV29-1 and TRBJ1-2, reads SAVISQKPSRDICQRGTSLTIQCQVDSQVTMMFWYRQQPGQSLTLIATANQGSEATYESGFVIDKFPISRPNLTFSTLTVSNMSPEDSSIYLCSVPAENYGYTFGSGTRLTVV.